This T cell receptor (beta chain) originates from a study of shared clonotypes between healthy human individuals. The CDR3 is made up of 15 amino acids. V dropped 1 base and J dropped 5; count of bases not matched to a gene: 2. Germline CDR1 and CDR2: SEHNR and FQNEAQ (reference sequence). All donors were healthy HIV-negative adults lacking recent acute infections or vaccinations. Subsets obtained from CD4+ cells comprised CD45RA+ naive and CD45RA-negative memory cells. Clones were read by immunoSEQ multiplex PCR, and TCRdb kept only the in-frame ones, dropping some. This table has under 2,500,000 clones, 90% to 97% appearing once.

The receptor was derived from a young man in good health. The genes are TRBV7-9 and TRBJ2-3; 11 bases map to TRBD2. Sequences were obtained from naive CD4+ T cells sorted from blood. This sample's subset: CD45RA+ positively selected. For the CDR3, the DNA is TGTGCCAGCAGCTTAGGGCTAGCGGGGGGAGATACGCAGTATTTT. It encodes CASSLGLAGGDTQYF.